This T cell receptor beta chain was sequenced for a study of blood T cell repertoires in COVID-19. About the research overall: There were acute and convalescent COVID-19 samples, and they came from the United States, Italy and Spain. PBMCs, B-cell-depleted T cells, or T cells provided the cDNA or gDNA that made up the material.

CDR3 size: 14 residues. The germline V gene has CDR1 ENHRY and CDR2 SYGVKD. Trimming left V 0 bases short and J 6 bases short, with 8 bases between. Authors' processing steps: The authors estimated nucleated cell counts from reference gene primer amplification. Repertoires were generated with immunoSEQ multiplex PCR, while TCRdb's copy carries only in-frame clones and drops some. That table is the source of V, J and clone size, and D and trimming were worked out from the DNA. The table records roughly 150,000 clones, over 75% of them present only once. The chain links TRBV10-3 to TRBJ2-2, with D unclear. Sequencing was carried out using peripheral blood. This receptor was taken from a human donor in a cohort sampled during active COVID-19. The CDR3 nucleotides are TGTGCCATCAGTGAGTCGTGGAGTGCCGGGGAGCTGTTTTTT. Translated: CAISESWSAGELFF.